The sample holds one count of the clone carrying this T cell receptor beta chain. Its target is unknown. The data are from a study of shared clonotypes between healthy human individuals. Whole-study context: The cohort had two women and a few men, ages 18 to 49. CD4 naive cells filled three plates per donor, CD4 memory three, CD8 naive two and CD8 memory one.

Broader study findings: Non-shared clonotypes had lower generation probabilities than clonotypes shared by all four sorted-subset donors. Memory subsets had estimated richness that was generally smaller than that of naive subsets.

The CDR3 length is 12 residues. Trimming cost V 2 bases and J 5 bases, with 4 bases left between them. Germline V lookup: CDR1 MDHEN, CDR2 SYDVKM. The table came from immunoSEQ multiplex PCR; TCRdb's copy has only in-frame clones and leaves some out. Of about 2.5 million clones listed, around 90% are singletons. The source is a man younger than 35 in good health. Some clones in this sample may be carry-over from other donors' samples. The sample consisted of naive CD4+ T cells from PBMCs. Subset reported: CD45RA+ positively selected. The chain combines TRBV28 with TRBJ1-5; unclear D gene. The CDR3 sequence is CASSLNDQPQHF. CDR3 nucleotide sequence: TGTGCCAGCAGTTTAAACGATCAGCCCCAGCATTTT. The full variable domain, completed using reference TRBV28 and TRBJ1-5, is DVKVTQSSRYLVKRTGEKVFLECVQDMDHENMFWYRQDPGLGLRLIYFSYDVKMKEKGDIPEGYSVSREKKERFSLILESASTNQTSMYLCASSLNDQPQHFGDGTRLSIL.